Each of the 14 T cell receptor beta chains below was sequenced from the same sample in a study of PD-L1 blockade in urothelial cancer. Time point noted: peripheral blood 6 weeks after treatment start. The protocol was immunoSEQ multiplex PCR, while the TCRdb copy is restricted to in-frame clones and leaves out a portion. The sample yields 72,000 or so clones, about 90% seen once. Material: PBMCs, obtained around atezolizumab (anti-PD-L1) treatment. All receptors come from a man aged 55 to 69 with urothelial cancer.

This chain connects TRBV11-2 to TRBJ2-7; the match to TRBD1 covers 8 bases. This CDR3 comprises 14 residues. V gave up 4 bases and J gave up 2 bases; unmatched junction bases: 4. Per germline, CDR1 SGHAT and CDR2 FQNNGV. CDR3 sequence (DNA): TGTGCCAGCAGCTGGACAGGGAACCCCTACGAGCAGTACTTC. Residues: CASSWTGNPYEQYF.

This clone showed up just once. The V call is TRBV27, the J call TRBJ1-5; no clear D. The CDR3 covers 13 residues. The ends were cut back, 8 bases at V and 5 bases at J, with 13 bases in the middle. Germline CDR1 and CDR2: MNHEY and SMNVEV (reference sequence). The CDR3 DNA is TGTGCCAGCGCCGGAAGGGAGCATCAGCCCCAGCATTTT. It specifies CASAGREHQPQHF.

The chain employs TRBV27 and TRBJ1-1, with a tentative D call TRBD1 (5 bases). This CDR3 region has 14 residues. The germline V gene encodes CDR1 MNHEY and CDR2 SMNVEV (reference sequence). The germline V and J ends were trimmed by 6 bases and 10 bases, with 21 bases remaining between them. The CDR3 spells CASRKTGGTAGAFF. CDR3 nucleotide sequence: TGTGCCAGCAGAAAGACCGGGGGAACAGCCGGAGCTTTCTTT.

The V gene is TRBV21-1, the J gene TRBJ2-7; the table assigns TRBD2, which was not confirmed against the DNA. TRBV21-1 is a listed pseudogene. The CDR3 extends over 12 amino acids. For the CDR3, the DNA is TGTGCCAGCAGCACCTCCTACTACGAGCAGTACTTC. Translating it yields CASSTSYYEQYF.

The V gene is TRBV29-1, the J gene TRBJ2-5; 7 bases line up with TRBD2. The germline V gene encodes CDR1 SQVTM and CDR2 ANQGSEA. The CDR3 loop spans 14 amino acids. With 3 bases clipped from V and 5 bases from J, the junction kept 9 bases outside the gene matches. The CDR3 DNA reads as TGCAGCGTTGAGTCGGGGGGACGGAGGGAGACCCAGTACTTC. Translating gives CSVESGGRRETQYF. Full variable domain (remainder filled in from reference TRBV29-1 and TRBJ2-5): SAVISQKPSRDICQRGTSLTIQCQVDSQVTMMFWYRQQPGQSLTLIATANQGSEATYESGFVIDKFPISRPNLTFSTLTVSNMSPEDSSIYLCSVESGGRRETQYFGPGTRLLVL.

CDR3 DNA sequence: TGTGCCAGCAGCTGGACCCCGGGACAGGGGGGCGAGCAGTACTTC. Residues: CASSWTPGQGGEQYF. The chain is built from TRBV11-2 and TRBJ2-7, with 11 positions matching TRBD1. V was pared by 4 bases and J by 6 bases, with 8 bases of the junction left unmatched. Per germline, CDR1 SGHAT and CDR2 FQNNGV. The CDR3 extends over 15 amino acids. Based on the CDR3 plus reference TRBV11-2 and TRBJ2-7, the full variable domain is EAGVAQSPRYKIIEKRQSVAFWCNPISGHATLYWYQQILGQGPKLLIQFQNNGVVDDSQLPKDRFSAERLKGVDSTLKIQPAKLEDSAVYLCASSWTPGQGGEQYFGPGTRLTVT.

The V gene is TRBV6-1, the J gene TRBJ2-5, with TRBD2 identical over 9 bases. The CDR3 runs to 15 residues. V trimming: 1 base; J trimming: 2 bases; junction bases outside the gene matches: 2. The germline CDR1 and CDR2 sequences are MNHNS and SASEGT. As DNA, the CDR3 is TGTGCCAGCAGTGAAGGGGCGGGAGGGCAAGAGACCCAGTACTTC. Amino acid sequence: CASSEGAGGQETQYF.

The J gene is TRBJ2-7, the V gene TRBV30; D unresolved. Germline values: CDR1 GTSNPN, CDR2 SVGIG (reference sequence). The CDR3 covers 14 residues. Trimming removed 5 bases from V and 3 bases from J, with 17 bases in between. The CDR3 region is CAWEDSNFGYEQYF. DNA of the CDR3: TGTGCCTGGGAAGACTCAAATTTTGGCTACGAGCAGTACTTC.

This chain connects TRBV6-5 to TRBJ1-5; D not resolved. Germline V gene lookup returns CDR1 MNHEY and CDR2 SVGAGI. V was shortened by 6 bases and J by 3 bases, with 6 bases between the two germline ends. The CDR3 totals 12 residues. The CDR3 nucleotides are TGTGCCAGCAGGGCAGTCAATCAGCCCCAGCATTTT. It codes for CASRAVNQPQHF.

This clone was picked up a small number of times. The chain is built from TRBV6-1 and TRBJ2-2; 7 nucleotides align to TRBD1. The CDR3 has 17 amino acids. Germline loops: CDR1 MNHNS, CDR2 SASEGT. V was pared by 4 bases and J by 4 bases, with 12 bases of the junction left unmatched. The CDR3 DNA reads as TGTGCCAGCAGTGCTCCGTCAACAGGGGCGCTCACCGGGGAGCTGTTTTTT. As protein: CASSAPSTGALTGELFF.

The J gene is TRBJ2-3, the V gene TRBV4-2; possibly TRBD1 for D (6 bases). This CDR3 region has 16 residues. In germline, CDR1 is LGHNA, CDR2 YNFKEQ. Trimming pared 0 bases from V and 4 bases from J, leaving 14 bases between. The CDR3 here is CASSQEGQARADTQYF. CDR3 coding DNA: TGTGCCAGCAGCCAAGAGGGACAAGCTAGGGCAGATACGCAGTATTTT.

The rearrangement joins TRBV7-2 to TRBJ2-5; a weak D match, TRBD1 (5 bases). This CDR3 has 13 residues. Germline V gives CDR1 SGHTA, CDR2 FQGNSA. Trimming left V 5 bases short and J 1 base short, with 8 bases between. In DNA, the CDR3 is TGTGCCAGCAGCGACAGCCTCCAAGAGACCCAGTACTTC. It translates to CASSDSLQETQYF.

CDR3 amino acids: CASSLEFGAAIYF. In nucleotides, the CDR3 is TGTGCCAGCAGCTTAGAGTTTGGGGCGGCCATATATTTT. The V call is TRBV7-8, the J call TRBJ1-3; the D gene is possibly TRBD1 (5 bases). Between the trimmed V and J ends, which lost 1 base and 11 bases, there was a span of 12 bases. This CDR3 has 13 residues. Germline CDR1 SGHVS, CDR2 FQNEAQ.

CDR3 region: CASSSSRTSQTQYF. The CDR3 DNA follows: TGTGCCAGCAGCTCATCTAGGACTAGCCAGACCCAGTACTTC. The gene calls are TRBV13 and TRBJ2-5; 8 bases align to TRBD2. V lost 4 bases, J lost 6 bases, and 7 bases stayed unmatched. This CDR3 region has 14 residues. The V gene's germline CDR1 is PRHDT and CDR2 FYEKMQ (reference sequence).